The 10 T cell receptor beta chains in this list originate from one sample, sequenced in a study of control samples from healthy donors and cancer patients. Sequencing used immunoSEQ multiplex PCR; TCRdb keeps in-frame clones, though not all of them. The data hold more than 140,000 clones, with 75% to 95% observed a single time. Sequenced input: blood. The receptor source for this set is a man between 18 and 29 years old in good health.

The rearrangement uses TRBV6-1 and TRBJ2-7; D not certain. V lost 3 bases and J 7 bases, leaving 13 bases between the germline ends. This CDR3 region has 13 residues. The germline V gene encodes CDR1 MNHNS and CDR2 SASEGT. CDR3 in amino acids: CASSDGRIQEQYF. The CDR3 DNA reads as TGTGCCAGCAGTGACGGCAGGATTCAAGAGCAGTACTTC.

Written as DNA, the CDR3 is TGCGCCAGCAGTGATGGACAGAAGGAGGAAAAACTGTTTTTT. Encoded protein: CASSDGQKEEKLFF. V gene TRBV10-2 combines with J gene TRBJ1-4, with D possibly being TRBD1 (6 bases). The CDR3 loop spans 14 amino acids. V lost 3 bases, J lost 8 bases, and 13 bases lay in between. Germline V gene lookup returns CDR1 WSHSY and CDR2 SAAADI.

The chain links TRBV7-9 to TRBJ2-2, with D possibly TRBD2 on 5 matching bases. This CDR3 has 13 residues. Germline V gene lookup returns CDR1 SEHNR and CDR2 FQNEAQ (reference sequence). Trimming cost V 4 bases and J 4 bases, with 7 bases left between them. The CDR3 is CASSSAGTGELFF. The CDR3 bases are TGTGCCAGCAGCTCGGCGGGCACCGGGGAGCTGTTTTTT. The complete variable domain, with remaining parts taken from reference TRBV7-9 and TRBJ2-2, reads DTGVSQNPRHKITKRGQNVTFRCDPISEHNRLYWYRQTLGQGPEFLTYFQNEAQLEKSRLLSDRFSAERPKGSFSTLEIQRTEQGDSAMYLCASSSAGTGELFFGEGSRLTVL.

The V and J genes are TRBV19 and TRBJ2-1, with TRBD2 identical over 7 bases. V was clipped by 1 base and J by 2 bases; unmatched bases: 11. The CDR3 length is 18 residues. Germline CDR1 LNHDA, CDR2 SQIVND (reference sequence). The CDR3 region has the DNA TGTGCCAGTAGTATAGCTGTCCCAGGGAGGGAGACCTACAATGAGCAGTTCTTC. Translated, it gives CASSIAVPGRETYNEQFF.

The chain employs TRBV7-9 and TRBJ1-4; D ambiguous. Trimming left V 2 bases short and J 2 bases short, with 6 bases between. Looked up from germline, CDR1 is SEHNR and CDR2 is FQNEAQ (reference sequence). CDR3 length equals 14 residues. The chain's CDR3 is CASSLLGTNEKLFF. The CDR3 DNA reads as TGTGCCAGCAGCTTACTAGGGACTAATGAAAAACTGTTTTTT.

Written as DNA, the CDR3 is TGTGCCAGCAGCTTACCCAACAGGGGTGCCGGGACTGAAGCTTTCTTT. Its protein is CASSLPNRGAGTEAFF. The rearrangement uses TRBV7-9 and TRBJ1-1, with 7 bases aligning to TRBD1. The CDR3 is 16 residues long. The trim removed 2 bases at V and 5 bases at J, leaving 11 bases unmatched. Germline V CDR1 and CDR2: SEHNR, FQNEAQ (reference sequence). Complete variable domain (other parts from reference TRBV7-9 and TRBJ1-1): DTGVSQNPRHKITKRGQNVTFRCDPISEHNRLYWYRQTLGQGPEFLTYFQNEAQLEKSRLLSDRFSAERPKGSFSTLEIQRTEQGDSAMYLCASSLPNRGAGTEAFFGQGTRLTVV.

The chain carries TRBV6-5 and TRBJ2-2, with D possibly being TRBD2 (5 bases). Germline V gives CDR1 MNHEY, CDR2 SVGAGI. This CDR3 comprises 14 residues. V was cut by 4 bases and J by 6 bases, with 12 bases left in between. Written as DNA, the CDR3 is TGTGCCAGCAGTTCTGGACTCCGTCCCGGGGAGCTGTTTTTT. Protein product: CASSSGLRPGELFF.

The chain combines TRBV6-6 with TRBJ1-6; D gene uncertain. Trimming took off 4 bases at V and 6 bases at J, with 7 bases between the two ends. This CDR3 has 13 amino acids. CDR1 is MNHNY and CDR2 is SVGAGI in the germline V gene (reference sequence). In DNA form, the CDR3 reads TGTGCCAGCAGTTCGGGCAGTAATTCACCCCTCCACTTT. Encoded protein: CASSSGSNSPLHF.

J is TRBJ2-7 and V is TRBV20-1, with 11 bases identical to TRBD1. Germline trimming cut 3 bases from V and 2 bases from J; bases unmatched to any gene: 6. This CDR3 is 15 amino acids long. The germline V gene has CDR1 DFQATT and CDR2 SNEGSKA (reference sequence). This CDR3 reads CSASDRGQGAYEQYF. In DNA, the CDR3 is TGCAGTGCTAGTGATCGGGGACAGGGGGCCTACGAGCAGTACTTC.

This clone was seen a single time. This rearrangement joins TRBV27 to TRBJ1-6; no clear D. V was shortened by 0 bases and J by 0 bases, with 9 bases between the two germline ends. Germline lookup yields CDR1 MNHEY and CDR2 SMNVEV (reference sequence). The CDR3 spans 17 residues. The CDR3 loop reads CASSLSLFSSYNSPLHF. DNA for the CDR3: TGTGCCAGCAGTTTATCGCTCTTCAGCTCCTATAATTCACCCCTCCACTTT.